The 27 T cell receptor beta chains below all came from one sample that was sequenced in a study of blood T cell repertoires in COVID-19. Produced via immunoSEQ multiplex PCR; TCRdb's table is partial and in-frame only. The sample consists of 75,000 to 95,000 clones, about 85% of them appearing once. Input material: peripheral blood. The source is a man aged 50 to 60 with acute or convalescent COVID-19.

The chain is built from TRBV2 and TRBJ2-7; 11 bases line up with TRBD1. This CDR3 has 16 amino acids. Germline V CDR1 and CDR2: SNHLY, FYNNEI. V was clipped by 4 bases and J by 3 bases; unmatched bases: 8. The CDR3 DNA sequence: TGTGCCAGCAGTGCGTCCGGACAGGGGGCCTTCTACGAGCAGTACTTC. Its translation: CASSASGQGAFYEQYF.

J is TRBJ2-7 and V is TRBV5-4, with D tentatively TRBD1 (5 bases). Germline assignment: CDR1 SGHNT and CDR2 YYREEE (reference sequence). Trimming removed 2 bases from V and 1 base from J, with 7 bases in between. The length of the CDR3 is 13 residues. The CDR3 loop is CASSFGQSYEQYF. CDR3 DNA sequence: TGTGCCAGCAGCTTTGGACAATCCTACGAGCAGTACTTC. Drawing the rest from reference TRBV5-4 and TRBJ2-7, the complete variable domain is ETGVTQSPTHLIKTRGQQVTLRCSSQSGHNTVSWYQQALGQGPQFIFQYYREEENGRGNFPPRFSGLQFPNYSSELNVNALELDDSALYLCASSFGQSYEQYFGPGTRLTVT.

The gene calls are TRBV29-1 and TRBJ2-5; D might be TRBD2 (5 bases). Trimming removed 2 bases from V and 5 bases from J, with 6 bases in between. CDR3 length equals 11 residues. The germline V gene encodes CDR1 SQVTM and CDR2 ANQGSEA. The CDR3 DNA is TGCAGCGTTGAAAGAGGGGAGACCCAGTACTTC. It codes for CSVERGETQYF.

This sequence joins TRBV18 and TRBJ1-5; D not certain. CDR1 is KGHSH and CDR2 is LQKENI in the germline V gene. The CDR3 spans 13 residues. Between the trimmed V and J ends, which lost 6 bases and 5 bases, there was a span of 11 bases. CDR3 amino acids: CASSQGRDQPQHF. The CDR3 DNA is TGTGCCAGCTCGCAAGGGCGGGATCAGCCCCAGCATTTT.

The chain recombines TRBV21-1 with TRBJ1-1; the table's D call TRBD1 went unverified against the DNA. TRBV21-1 is a pseudogene segment. This CDR3 contains 15 residues. The CDR3 loop is CASSKEGQLNTEAFF. CDR3 nucleotides: TGTGCCAGCAGCAAGGAGGGACAGTTGAACACTGAAGCTTTCTTT.

This chain joins TRBV7-8 and TRBJ1-5; TRBD1 might be the D (6 bases). The CDR3 contains 15 residues. Germline V gives CDR1 SGHVS, CDR2 FQNEAQ. Trimming removed 8 bases at V and 2 bases at J, with 16 bases between. CDR3 sequence: CASGADRFGNQPQHF. The CDR3 DNA follows: TGTGCCAGCGGGGCCGACAGGTTTGGCAATCAGCCCCAGCATTTT. The whole variable domain, remainder taken from reference TRBV7-8 and TRBJ1-5, is GAGVSQSPRYKVAKRGQDVALRCDPISGHVSLFWYQQALGQGPEFLTYFQNEAQLDKSGLPSDRFFAERPEGSVSTLKIQRTQQEDSAVYLCASGADRFGNQPQHFGDGTRLSIL.

This clone was seen just once. The chain links TRBV7-9 to TRBJ2-7; 8 bases match TRBD1. This CDR3 is 14 amino acids long. The ends lost 5 bases at V and 3 bases at J; junction bases unmatched: 6. Germline CDR1 reads SEHNR; CDR2 reads FQNEAQ (reference sequence). This chain's CDR3 is CASSVDGQGYEQYF. As DNA, the CDR3 is TGTGCCAGCAGCGTAGATGGACAGGGCTACGAGCAGTACTTC.

J is TRBJ2-3 and V is TRBV7-2, with D maybe TRBD1 (6 bases). Germline assignment: CDR1 SGHTA and CDR2 FQGNSA. The CDR3 contains 13 residues. V was shortened by 5 bases and J by 2 bases, with 8 bases between the two germline ends. DNA of the CDR3: TGTGCCAGCAGCCGACAGGTCACAGATACGCAGTATTTT. It translates to CASSRQVTDTQYF.

CDR3 region: CASSQGYGTTSYEQYF. The CDR3 DNA sequence: TGCGCCAGCAGCCAAGGGTACGGGACTACCTCCTACGAGCAGTACTTC. This chain links TRBV4-3 with TRBJ2-7, with TRBD2 matching over 7 bases. CDR1 and CDR2 (germline): LGHNA, YSLEER. V trimming: 1 base; J trimming: 0 bases; junction bases outside the gene matches: 6. This CDR3 is 16 amino acids long.

This clone was counted only a few times. V gene TRBV19 combines with J gene TRBJ2-1, with D possibly matching TRBD2 (5 bases). With 7 bases removed from V and 3 bases from J, the gap between germline ends came to 16 bases. The CDR3 covers 15 residues. CDR1 and CDR2 (germline): LNHDA, SQIVND (reference sequence). The DNA for the CDR3 is TGTGCCAGTATAGGTACGGGTCGGGGCTACAATGAGCAGTTCTTC. Translating it yields CASIGTGRGYNEQFF.

This clone came up a few times. No DNA is shown, since the ends of the CDR3 on it are uncertain; the CDR3 is the one TCRdb lists. The V call is TRBV21-1, the J call TRBJ1-5; no DNA check was done on the table's D call, TRBD1. TRBV21-1 represents a pseudogene. Termini included, the CDR3 measures 18 amino acids. The chain's CDR3 is CASSKVGQGAIHNQPQHF.

This chain uses TRBV19 with TRBJ2-2; the match to TRBD1 covers 10 bases. Germline lookup yields CDR1 LNHDA and CDR2 SQIVND (reference sequence). V lost 5 bases and J lost 2; bases outside the gene matches: 2. The CDR3 is 15 amino acids. The CDR3 loop is CASSWTGGNTGELFF. In DNA form, the CDR3 reads TGTGCCAGTAGTTGGACAGGGGGAAACACCGGGGAGCTGTTTTTT.

CDR3 protein: CASSSTGGREAGELFF. The CDR3 DNA follows: TGTGCCAGCAGCTCGACAGGGGGGAGGGAGGCCGGGGAGCTGTTTTTT. This chain uses TRBV7-2 with TRBJ2-2, with TRBD1 matching over 9 bases. The trim removed 4 bases at V and 6 bases at J, leaving 9 bases unmatched. The CDR3 is 16 residues long. Germline-derived CDR1 and CDR2 are SGHTA and FQGNSA.

V gene TRBV7-2 combines with J gene TRBJ1-4; D is unresolved. Germline V gene data show CDR1 as SGHTA and CDR2 as FQGNSA. The V end was cut by 5 bases, the J end by 10 bases, with 20 bases between. CDR3 length: 15 residues. CDR3 sequence (DNA): TGTGCCAGCAGCCTCGGGTCCGCTCCCTTTGGAAAACTGTTTTTT. It yields the protein CASSLGSAPFGKLFF.

The V gene is TRBV5-4, the J gene TRBJ2-7, with D possibly matching TRBD2 (7 bases). Trimming took off 4 bases at V and 2 bases at J, with 13 bases between the two ends. CDR1 is SGHNT and CDR2 is YYREEE in the germline V gene (reference sequence). This CDR3 region has 14 residues. The CDR3 nucleotides read TGTGCCAGCAGCCTAGGGGGGGCAGCCTACGAGCAGTACTTC. Residues: CASSLGGAAYEQYF.

The V and J genes are TRBV7-6 and TRBJ1-5; weak D call: TRBD1 (5 bases). Germline V gene data show CDR1 as SGHVS and CDR2 as FNYEAQ. The CDR3 spans 15 residues. Deletions cut 2 bases from V and 0 bases from J, with 8 bases between. The CDR3 DNA is TGTGCCAGCAGCTTAACAGGCCATAGCAATCAGCCCCAGCATTTT. Translated, it gives CASSLTGHSNQPQHF.

The chain employs TRBV4-3 and TRBJ2-5; the match to TRBD1 covers 8 bases. Per the germline V gene, CDR1 is LGHNA and CDR2 is YSLEER. Losses at the gene ends were 4 bases for V and 5 bases for J; bases not matched to a gene: 9. This CDR3 contains 15 residues. The CDR3 region is CASSPRQGLSETQYF. CDR3 nucleotide sequence: TGCGCCAGCAGCCCGAGACAGGGGCTCTCTGAGACCCAGTACTTC.

This sequence joins TRBV30 and TRBJ2-5; 9 bases align to TRBD1. Germline CDR1 reads GTSNPN; CDR2 reads SVGIG (reference sequence). CDR3 length equals 15 residues. J gave up 2 bases and V 2 bases, and 6 bases lay outside the gene matches. CDR3 sequence: CAWSRGQGGQETQYF. In nucleotides, the CDR3 is TGTGCCTGGAGTAGGGGACAGGGAGGGCAAGAGACCCAGTACTTC.

This chain uses TRBV2 with TRBJ2-5; 9 bases are a match to TRBD1. V was clipped by 6 bases and J by 5 bases; unmatched bases: 10. Germline CDR1 and CDR2: SNHLY and FYNNEI. CDR3 length equals 15 residues. Here the CDR3 reads CASSAQGQGDETQYF. CDR3 nucleotide sequence: TGTGCCAGCAGCGCGCAGGGACAGGGTGACGAGACCCAGTACTTC.

V gene TRBV6-5 combines with J gene TRBJ2-5; D remains ambiguous. Germline CDR1 and CDR2: MNHEY and SVGAGI. Trimming removed 0 bases from V and 2 bases from J, with 13 bases in between. CDR3 length: 16 amino acids. CDR3 region: CASSYSTGRSQETQYF. CDR3 in DNA: TGTGCCAGCAGTTACTCGACTGGAAGGTCACAAGAGACCCAGTACTTC.

The chain couples TRBV19 to TRBJ2-2, with 13 bases that match TRBD2. Germline values: CDR1 LNHDA, CDR2 SQIVND (reference sequence). The CDR3 totals 18 residues. V gave up 6 bases and J gave up 8 bases; unmatched junction bases: 15. The CDR3 protein is CASSVTGLAGPLEGELFF. The CDR3 DNA follows: TGTGCCAGTAGCGTCACGGGACTAGCGGGGCCCTTGGAAGGGGAGCTGTTTTTT.

The chain carries TRBV4-1 and TRBJ2-3, with 7 nucleotides matching TRBD1. The V and J ends lost 3 bases and 1 base, in that order; junction bases with no gene match: 7. The CDR3 length is 16 residues. CDR1 and CDR2 (germline): MGHRA, YSYEKL. DNA of the CDR3: TGCGCCAGCAGCCAGGGGGACAGCCTCCGCACAGATACGCAGTATTTT. Amino acid sequence: CASSQGDSLRTDTQYF.

This clone was seen only once. The V gene is TRBV2, the J gene TRBJ1-1; D uncertain. The CDR3 covers 12 residues. V shed 10 bases and J shed 3 bases, with 12 bases lying between them. Per germline, CDR1 SNHLY and CDR2 FYNNEI. The CDR3 loop is CAITRRDTEAFF. The CDR3 nucleotides are TGTGCCATTACACGTCGGGACACTGAAGCTTTCTTT.

This clone was seen a few times. This chain links TRBV7-9 with TRBJ1-4, with 7 bases matching TRBD1. Germline CDR1 is SEHNR and CDR2 is FQNEAQ (reference sequence). Unmatched junction bases numbered 6, after V lost 5 bases and J lost 3 bases. This CDR3 is 15 amino acids long. CDR3 region: CASSADRAANEKLFF. The CDR3 DNA sequence: TGTGCCAGCAGCGCCGACAGGGCAGCTAATGAAAAACTGTTTTTT.

CDR3 DNA: TGTGCCAGCAGCGTAGGGGCTGGACTAGCGGGAGGACTGAGCACAGATACGCAGTATTTT. It encodes CASSVGAGLAGGLSTDTQYF. The chain couples TRBV9 to TRBJ2-3, with 14 bases that match TRBD2. The V gene's germline CDR1 is SGDLS and CDR2 YYNGEE. V dropped 0 bases and J dropped 0; count of bases not matched to a gene: 9. This CDR3 contains 20 residues. The variable domain in full, with the rest retrieved from reference TRBV9 and TRBJ2-3, is DSGVTQTPKHLITATGQRVTLRCSPRSGDLSVYWYQQSLDQGLQFLIQYYNGEERAKGNILERFSAQQFPDLHSELNLSSLELGDSALYFCASSVGAGLAGGLSTDTQYFGPGTRLTVL.

The table lists this clone with a count of one. CDR3 DNA: TGCGCCAGCAGCCAGTCCGAGCGGGGGGCCCTGACCTGGGCAGATACGCAGTATTTT. Its protein is CASSQSERGALTWADTQYF. The V gene is TRBV4-3, the J gene TRBJ2-3; the match to TRBD2 covers 9 bases. Per the germline V gene, CDR1 is LGHNA and CDR2 is YSLEER. CDR3 size: 19 residues. J was trimmed by 4 bases and V by 3 bases; bases with no gene match: 17.

In this sample, this clone turned up a few times. This chain uses TRBV28 with TRBJ2-1, with D unclear. Germline-derived CDR1 and CDR2 are MDHEN and SYDVKM. V gave up 6 bases and J gave up 6 bases, with 12 bases separating them. The CDR3 extends over 13 amino acids. Here the CDR3 reads CASRTNLVNEQFF. The DNA for the CDR3 is TGTGCCAGCAGAACGAATCTAGTCAATGAGCAGTTCTTC.